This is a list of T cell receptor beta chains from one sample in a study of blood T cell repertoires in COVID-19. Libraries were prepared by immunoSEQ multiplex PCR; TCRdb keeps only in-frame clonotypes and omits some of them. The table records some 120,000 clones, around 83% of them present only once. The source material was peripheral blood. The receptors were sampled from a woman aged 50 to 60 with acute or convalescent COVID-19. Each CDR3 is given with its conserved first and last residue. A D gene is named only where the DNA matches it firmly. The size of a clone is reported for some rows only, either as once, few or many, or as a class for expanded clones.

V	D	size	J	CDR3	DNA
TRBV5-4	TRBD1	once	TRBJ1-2	CASSLDPPGQINYGYTF	TGTGCCAGCAGCTTGGATCCCCCGGGACAGATAAACTATGGCTACACCTTC
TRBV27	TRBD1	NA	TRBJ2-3	CASAGQGTITDTQYF	TGTGCCAGCGCGGGACAGGGAACCATCACAGATACGCAGTATTTT
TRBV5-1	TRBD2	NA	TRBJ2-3	CASSLGRGAGATDTQYF	TGCGCCAGCAGCTTGGGGCGAGGAGCGGGGGCTACAGATACGCAGTATTTT
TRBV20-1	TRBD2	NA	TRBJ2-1	CSASGLAYNEQFF	TGCAGTGCCAGTGGACTAGCTTACAATGAGCAGTTCTTC
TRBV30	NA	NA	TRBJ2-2	CAWSVQGGVGELFF	TGTGCCTGGAGTGTACAGGGTGGGGTCGGGGAGCTGTTTTTT
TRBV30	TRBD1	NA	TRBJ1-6	CAWSVKTGGNNSPLHF	TGTGCCTGGAGTGTAAAGACAGGGGGAAATAATTCACCCCTCCACTTT
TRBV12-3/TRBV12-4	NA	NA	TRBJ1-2	CASSLVRDYGYTF	TGTGCCAGCAGTTTGGTCAGGGACTATGGCTACACCTTC
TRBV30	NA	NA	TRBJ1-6	CAWSGEENSPLHF	TGTGCCTGGAGTGGGGAGGAGAATTCACCCCTCCACTTT
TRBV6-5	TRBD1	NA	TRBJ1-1	CASGTGLNTEAFF	TGTGCCAGTGGGACAGGTTTGAACACTGAAGCTTTCTTT
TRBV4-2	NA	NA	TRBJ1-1	CASSQEGGSSEAFF	TGTGCCAGCAGCCAAGAGGGAGGGTCCTCTGAAGCTTTCTTT
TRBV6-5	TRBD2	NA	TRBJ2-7	CASSRLATSYEQYF	TGTGCCAGCAGTAGACTAGCGACGTCCTACGAGCAGTACTTC
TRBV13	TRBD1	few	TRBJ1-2	CASILNRDRGRTNYGYTF	TGTGCCAGCATCTTGAACCGGGACAGGGGGCGTACTAACTATGGCTACACCTTC
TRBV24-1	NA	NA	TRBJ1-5	CATSDPGGSNQPQHF	TGTGCCACCAGTGATCCCGGGGGTAGCAATCAGCCCCAGCATTTT
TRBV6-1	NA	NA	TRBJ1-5	CASSGAGARTKRGNQPQHF	TGTGCCAGCAGTGGGGCAGGGGCGCGCACGAAAAGGGGCAATCAGCCCCAGCATTTT
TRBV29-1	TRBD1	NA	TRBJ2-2	CSVTGTTTNTGELFF	TGCAGCGTGACAGGGACAACGACGAACACCGGGGAGCTGTTTTTT
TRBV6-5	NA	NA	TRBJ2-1	CASSFDRDSARNEQFF	TGTGCCAGCAGTTTCGACCGGGACTCCGCCCGCAATGAGCAGTTCTTC
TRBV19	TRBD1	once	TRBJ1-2	CASSLPGQGDGYTF	TGTGCCAGTAGTCTACCGGGACAGGGGGATGGCTACACCTTC
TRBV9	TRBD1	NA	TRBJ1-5	CASSAGQGNQPQHF	TGTGCCAGCAGCGCCGGACAGGGCAATCAGCCCCAGCATTTT
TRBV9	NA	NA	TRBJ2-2	CASSPTIGANTGELFF	TGTGCCAGCAGCCCTACGATAGGAGCGAACACCGGGGAGCTGTTTTTT
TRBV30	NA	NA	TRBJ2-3	CAWSHRVDTQYF	TGTGCCTGGAGTCACAGGGTGGATACGCAGTATTTT
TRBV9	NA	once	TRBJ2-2	CASSPTGGAGELFF	TGTGCCAGCAGCCCGACCGGGGGTGCCGGGGAGCTGTTTTTT
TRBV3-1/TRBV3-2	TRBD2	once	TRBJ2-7	CASSRRTGTSGGASYEQYF	TGTGCCAGCAGCCGACGGACCGGGACTAGCGGGGGGGCTTCCTACGAGCAGTACTTC
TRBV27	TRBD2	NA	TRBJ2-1	CASSPGRGAQVGNEQFF	TGTGCCAGCAGCCCCGGGCGGGGGGCTCAAGTAGGTAATGAGCAGTTCTTC
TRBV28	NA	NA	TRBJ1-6	CASSFQGSLTYNSPLHF	TGTGCCAGCAGTTTTCAGGGGAGTTTAACCTATAATTCACCCCTCCACTTT
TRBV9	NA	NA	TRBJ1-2	CASSVASTADGYTF	TGTGCCAGCAGCGTAGCTTCGACAGCTGACGGCTACACCTTC
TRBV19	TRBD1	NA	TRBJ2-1	CASSIRSPGQVYNEQFF	TGTGCCAGTAGTATTCGGTCCCCGGGACAGGTCTACAATGAGCAGTTCTTC
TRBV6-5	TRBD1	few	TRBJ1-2	CASTPGEGAYGYTF	TGTGCCAGCACCCCGGGTGAGGGGGCCTATGGCTACACCTTC
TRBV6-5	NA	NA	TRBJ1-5	CASRAQVTGNQPQHF	TGTGCCAGCAGAGCACAGGTAACCGGCAATCAGCCCCAGCATTTT
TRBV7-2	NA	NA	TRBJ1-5	CASSPIDSRNQPQHF	TGTGCCAGCAGCCCGATAGACAGTCGCAATCAGCCCCAGCATTTT
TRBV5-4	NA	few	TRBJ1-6	CASSSSGELGYNSPLHF	TGTGCCAGCAGCTCGTCGGGGGAACTCGGCTATAATTCACCCCTCCACTTT
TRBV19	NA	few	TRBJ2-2	CASSQPGIVNTGELFF	TGTGCCAGTAGCCAGCCCGGGATTGTAAACACCGGGGAGCTGTTTTTT
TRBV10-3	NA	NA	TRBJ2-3	CAISEFPPPTDTQYF	TGTGCCATCAGTGAGTTCCCCCCCCCAACAGATACGCAGTATTTT
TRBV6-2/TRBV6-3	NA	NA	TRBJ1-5	CASSPQGRGDQPQHF	TGTGCCAGCAGCCCACAGGGTCGGGGGGATCAGCCCCAGCATTTT
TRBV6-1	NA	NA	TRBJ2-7	CASSEHKFYEQYF	TGTGCCAGCAGTGAACACAAATTCTACGAGCAGTACTTC
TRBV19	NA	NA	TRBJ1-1	CASSMRRGTEAFF	TGTGCCAGTAGTATGCGAAGGGGAACTGAAGCTTTCTTT
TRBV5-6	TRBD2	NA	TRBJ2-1	CASSFGGVANEQFF	TGTGCCAGCAGCTTTGGGGGGGTTGCCAATGAGCAGTTCTTC
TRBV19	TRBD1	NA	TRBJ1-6	CASSISGGSYNSPLHF	TGTGCCAGTAGTATATCAGGGGGCTCCTATAATTCACCCCTCCACTTT
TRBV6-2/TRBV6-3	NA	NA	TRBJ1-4	CASSPTIYRETNEKLFF	TGTGCCAGCAGCCCTACGATCTACAGGGAAACTAATGAAAAACTGTTTTTT
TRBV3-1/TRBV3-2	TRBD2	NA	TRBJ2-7	CASRPNRGAYEQYF	TGTGCCAGCAGGCCCAATCGGGGGGCCTACGAGCAGTACTTC
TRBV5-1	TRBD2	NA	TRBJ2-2	CASSFFSGVAGGPDTGELFF	TGCGCCAGCAGCTTTTTTTCTGGAGTAGCGGGGGGGCCCGACACCGGGGAGCTGTTTTTT